These 17 T cell receptor beta chains were all obtained from the same sample, sequenced in a study of blood T cells in healthy people across ages (dated by TCRdb to the mid-2010s). The protocol used for the library was 5' RACE. Instrument used: Illumina HiSeq 2500. A second PCR of about 7 to 12 cycles was performed with a sample-barcoded 5' primer and a J-beta primer mix. Using fastp at Q25 and MiXCR, TCRdb reprocessed the public reads and kept productive beta chains. Rows with a matching CDR3 protein are joined into one entry that keeps the most common DNA and genes. For this sample there are over 1,500,000 distinct CDR3 sequences; around half appear just once. Clones ranked in the top ten supply 2% to 2.5% of the sample. Sequenced: blood. Every receptor here comes from a woman aged 40-49 years in good health.

The chain carries TRBV4-1 and TRBJ2-1; either TRBD1 or TRBD2 may fit D (8 bases each). In germline, CDR1 is MGHRA, CDR2 YSYEKL. Trimming stripped 0 bases from V and 0 bases from J, with 18 bases between. CDR3 length: 19 amino acids. CDR3 sequence: CASSQDPQGAGGSYNEQFF. The CDR3 region has the DNA TGCGCCAGCAGCCAAGATCCCCAGGGGGCGGGGGGCTCCTACAATGAGCAGTTCTTC.

This clonotype was recorded only once. The rearrangement uses TRBV5-1 and TRBJ2-1, with 14 bases matching TRBD2. The CDR3 loop spans 17 amino acids. With 2 bases clipped from V and 4 bases from J, the junction kept 5 bases outside the gene matches. Per germline, CDR1 SGHRS and CDR2 YFSETQ. The DNA of the CDR3 is TGCGCCAGCAGCTTCCCGGGACTAGCGGGGGATTACAATGAGCAGTTCTTC. Amino acid sequence: CASSFPGLAGDYNEQFF.

The V and J genes are TRBV27 and TRBJ1-5; TRBD1 matches 7 bases. The CDR3 is 19 residues long. Germline V lookup: CDR1 MNHEY, CDR2 SMNVEV (reference sequence). After removal of 3 bases from V and 1 base from J, the junction contained 15 bases not matched to a gene. In DNA, the CDR3 is TGTGCCAGCAGTTTCCCCTCCATCCGGACAGGACGAAGCAATCAGCCCCAGCATTTT. Amino acid sequence: CASSFPSIRTGRSNQPQHF.

The genes are TRBV4-2 and TRBJ1-2, with D perhaps matching TRBD1 (5 bases). The V gene's germline CDR1 is LGHNA and CDR2 YNFKEQ. The CDR3 loop spans 15 amino acids. The V end lost 0 bases, the J end lost 7 bases, and 15 bases lay between the germline ends. This CDR3 is CASSQEGAPQGGYTF. CDR3 in DNA: TGTGCCAGCAGCCAAGAAGGTGCGCCCCAGGGTGGCTACACCTTC.

This chain links TRBV6-5 with TRBJ2-3; the D is unclear. The V end was cut by 2 bases, the J end by 2 bases, with 11 bases between. The CDR3 covers 15 residues. Per the germline V gene, CDR1 is MNHEY and CDR2 is SVGAGI. The CDR3 reads CASSYMEGSTDTQYF. The CDR3 bases are TGTGCCAGCAGTTACATGGAAGGGTCCACAGATACGCAGTATTTT.

The chain carries TRBV7-2 and TRBJ2-3, with D possibly being TRBD2 (7 bases). This CDR3 spans 15 amino acids. V lost 5 bases and J lost 3, with 15 bases in between. From germline, CDR1 is SGHTA and CDR2 FQGNSA. The CDR3 sequence: CASSQRGGQTDTQYF. Written as DNA, the CDR3 is TGTGCCAGCAGCCAAAGGGGGGGCCAAACAGATACGCAGTATTTT.

The chain joins TRBV10-1 to TRBJ2-5; 8 nucleotides align to TRBD2. The J call may not be correct, given that the DNA end is closer to TRBJ2-1. The CDR3 length is 13 residues. From germline, CDR1 is WNHNN and CDR2 SYGVQD (reference sequence). The CDR3 bases are TGCGCCAGCAGTGAGTCCGGGAGGGAGACCCAGTTCTTC. Translating it yields CASSESGRETQFF.

The chain links TRBV4-2 to TRBJ2-3; 11 positions agree with TRBD2. The CDR3 is made up of 17 amino acids. The V segment lost 4 bases and the J segment 2 bases; nucleotides outside the gene matches: 8. Germline loops: CDR1 LGHNA, CDR2 YNFKEQ. The CDR3 sequence: CASSRDLAGGPTDTQYF. CDR3 nucleotides: TGTGCCAGCAGCCGAGATCTAGCGGGGGGACCCACAGATACGCAGTATTTT.

The rearrangement links TRBV27 to TRBJ1-6, with D possibly being TRBD1 (5 bases). Trimming cost V 3 bases and J 1 base, with 19 bases left between them. Germline V lookup: CDR1 MNHEY, CDR2 SMNVEV (reference sequence). The CDR3 is made up of 19 amino acids. The CDR3 is CASSLRRGPRGSYNSPLHF. The CDR3 DNA reads TGTGCCAGCAGTTTGCGGAGGGGACCCCGCGGGTCCTATAATTCACCCCTCCACTTT.

This chain uses TRBV7-6 with TRBJ2-5, with 8 bases that match TRBD1. The germline V gene has CDR1 SGHVS and CDR2 FNYEAQ. The CDR3 is 16 amino acids. V gave up 2 bases and J gave up 5 bases; unmatched junction bases: 10. CDR3 bases: TGTGCCAGCAGCTTATTCGCGGGACAGGAGAGGGAGACCCAGTACTTC. Protein: CASSLFAGQERETQYF.

The rearrangement links TRBV7-9 to TRBJ2-3; no clear D gene. The CDR3 contains 14 residues. Germline loops: CDR1 SEHNR, CDR2 FQNEAQ (reference sequence). V was shortened by 3 bases and J by 7 bases, with 14 bases between the two germline ends. CDR3 in DNA: TGTGCCAGCAGCTTCCCCCAAGACTCACATACGCAGTATTTT. It encodes CASSFPQDSHTQYF. The full variable domain, completed using reference TRBV7-9 and TRBJ2-3, is DTGVSQNPRHKITKRGQNVTFRCDPISEHNRLYWYRQTLGQGPEFLTYFQNEAQLEKSRLLSDRFSAERPKGSFSTLEIQRTEQGDSAMYLCASSFPQDSHTQYFGPGTRLTVL.

The chain combines TRBV7-2 with TRBJ2-1, with D perhaps assigned TRBD1 or TRBD2 (5 bases each). CDR1 SGHTA and CDR2 FQGNSA come from the germline V gene. There are 15 residues in the CDR3. The ends were cut back, 5 bases at V and 4 bases at J, with 15 bases in the middle. DNA for the CDR3: TGTGCCAGCAGCCGGGACCCCGCCAAATACAATGAGCAGTTCTTC. Its translation: CASSRDPAKYNEQFF.

This clonotype occurred a few times. The gene calls are TRBV21-1 and TRBJ2-3; TRBD1 reflects the table's D call only, with no check against the DNA. TRBV21-1 is a documented pseudogene. This CDR3 region has 14 residues. CDR3 residues: CASRRGFSTDTQYF. The CDR3 DNA follows: TGTGCCAGCAGGAGGGGGTTTAGCACAGATACGCAGTATTTT.

On this clonotype itself: One end of the junction is discordant with germline, which a read error may explain. This chain links TRBV6-1 with TRBJ2-7, with 8 positions matching TRBD2. The CDR3 runs to 16 residues. The germline CDR1 and CDR2 sequences are MNHNS and SASEGT. CDR3 in amino acids: CASSEATGGAVYEQYF. CDR3 DNA sequence: TGTGCCAGCAGTGAAGCTACCGGGGGGGCCGTCTACGAGCAGTATTTC.

The chain couples TRBV11-2 to TRBJ2-1; D gene uncertain. This CDR3 is 18 amino acids long. Deletions cut 1 base from V and 4 bases from J, with 20 bases between. Germline-derived CDR1 and CDR2 are SGHAT and FQNNGV. The CDR3 spells CASSLGTLSGSLYNEQFF. Written as DNA, the CDR3 is TGTGCCAGCAGCTTAGGGACCCTATCGGGTTCCCTGTACAATGAGCAGTTCTTC. The full variable domain, rest sourced from reference TRBV11-2 and TRBJ2-1, is EAGVAQSPRYKIIEKRQSVAFWCNPISGHATLYWYQQILGQGPKLLIQFQNNGVVDDSQLPKDRFSAERLKGVDSTLKIQPAKLEDSAVYLCASSLGTLSGSLYNEQFFGPGTRLTVL.

The chain combines TRBV20-1 with TRBJ2-7; perhaps TRBD1 as D (5 bases). Germline-derived CDR1 and CDR2 are DFQATT and SNEGSKA (reference sequence). The CDR3 is 14 amino acids. The ends were cut back, 1 base at V and 0 bases at J, with 10 bases in the middle. This CDR3 reads CSARGQTGSYEQYF. CDR3 nucleotide sequence: TGCAGTGCTAGAGGACAGACGGGCTCCTACGAGCAGTACTTC.

CDR3 DNA: TGTGCCAGCAGTTACTCGGGACGGAGACCCACAGATACGCAGTATTTT. Protein sequence: CASSYSGRRPTDTQYF. The chain recombines TRBV6-5 with TRBJ2-3, with D possibly being TRBD1 or TRBD2 (5 bases each). There are 16 residues in the CDR3. Trimming left V 0 bases short and J 2 bases short, with 12 bases between. Germline CDR1 is MNHEY and CDR2 is SVGAGI.